The present entry profiles one TCR beta chain with its context. Under the authors' procedure: Counts of nucleated cells, estimated from reference gene primer amplification, were obtained. Assay used: immunoSEQ multiplex PCR; TCRdb lists only in-frame clones, some missing. V, J and clone size are taken as reported in that table, and D and trimming were inferred from the DNA itself. Of approximately 100,000 clones listed, approximately 80% are singletons. The data were obtained in a study of blood T cell repertoires in COVID-19. Study context: Acute and convalescent COVID-19 specimens originated in the United States, Italy and Spain. The analysed material was cDNA or gDNA that came from T cells, B-cell-depleted T cells, or PBMCs.

The junction had 12 bases not matched to a gene; V was cut back by 5 bases and J by 3 bases. From germline, CDR1 is SGHTA and CDR2 FQGNSA. The CDR3 is 16 residues long. Sequencing input: peripheral blood. The J gene is TRBJ2-5, the V gene TRBV7-2; 7 nucleotides match TRBD2. The source is a woman older than 75 with active or convalescent COVID-19. This CDR3 is CASSKLGVSGKETQYF. In DNA form, the CDR3 reads TGTGCCAGCAGCAAACTGGGGGTGAGCGGGAAAGAGACCCAGTACTTC.